Listed here are 25 T cell receptor beta chains from one sample, sequenced in a study of glioma-infiltrating T cells. The iRepertoire nested amplicon-rescue multiplex PCR amplified TCR alpha and beta CDR3s from RNA. TCRdb fed the multiplex PCR reads into MiXCR, producing one record per CDR3 protein. The sample holds around 190,000 distinct CDR3 sequences, about 46% seen once. Sequenced input: glioma tissue, nonneoplastic brain tissue, or PBMCs (not recorded which). These receptors were collected from a human donor with low-grade glioma or glioblastoma, undergoing nonglioma brain surgery, or in good health (not recorded which).

Concerning this clonotype itself: Being one base from a much bigger clone, this may be a read error. J is TRBJ2-1 and V is TRBV28; D not resolved. CDR3 length: 13 residues. Germline V gene data show CDR1 as MDHEN and CDR2 as SYDVKM. V was trimmed by 9 bases and J by 9 bases, leaving 18 bases between them. The CDR3 nucleotides are TGTGCCAGAACCCTCTCAGGTTCGGGTGAGCAGTTCTTC. The encoded protein is CARTLSGSGEQFF.

This clonotype was observed many times. The rearrangement links TRBV27 to TRBJ2-3; 9 bases line up with TRBD2. J was trimmed by 6 bases and V by 3 bases; bases with no gene match: 7. CDR3 length equals 15 residues. CDR1 is MNHEY, CDR2 SMNVEV, per germline (reference sequence). The CDR3 sequence is CASSFGGRAADTQYF. The CDR3 DNA reads TGTGCCAGCAGTTTCGGCGGGAGGGCCGCGGATACGCAGTATTTT.

The J gene is TRBJ2-5, the V gene TRBV19; perhaps TRBD2 as D (5 bases). Trimming removed 3 bases at V and 2 bases at J, with 7 bases between. Germline V lookup: CDR1 LNHDA, CDR2 SQIVND (reference sequence). This CDR3 has 13 amino acids. The CDR3 protein is CASSILAQETQYF. For the CDR3, the DNA is TGTGCCAGTAGTATTCTAGCTCAAGAGACCCAGTACTTC.

To note about this clonotype: An end of the junction differs from the germline gene, which may be a read error. The V gene is TRBV7-8, the J gene TRBJ2-5; 12 bases are shared with TRBD2. CDR1 and CDR2 from the germline V gene are SGHVS and FQNEAQ. This CDR3 region has 16 residues. The CDR3, as DNA: TGCGCCAGCTCTACTAGCGGGAGGACCAATTGGGGGACCCAGTACTTC. Protein product: CASSTSGRTNWGTQYF.

In the case of this clonotype: Sequence at one end of the junction differs from germline and may be a read error. The gene calls are TRBV5-1 and TRBJ2-7; D uncertain. The germline gives CDR1 SGHRS, CDR2 YFSETQ. The CDR3 covers 14 residues. CDR3 loop: CARSLRQSSYEQYF. The DNA for the CDR3 is TGCGCCAGAAGCTTACGGCAATCCTCCTACGAGCAGTACTTC.

Regarding this clonotype: One base away lies a much larger clone, so this may be a sequencing read error. J is TRBJ1-5 and V is TRBV28, with D tentatively TRBD1 (5 bases). Germline CDR1 is MDHEN and CDR2 is SYDVKM. This CDR3 has 15 amino acids. V lost 5 bases to trimming and J lost 8 bases, with 19 bases between them. The CDR3, as DNA: TGTGCCAGCAGTGAGGACGGGAGCCGGGGGAAGCCCCAGCATTTT. It is translated as CASSEDGSRGKPQHF. The variable domain in full, with the rest retrieved from reference TRBV28 and TRBJ1-5, is DVKVTQSSRYLVKRTGEKVFLECVQDMDHENMFWYRQDPGLGLRLIYFSYDVKMKEKGDIPEGYSVSREKKERFSLILESASTNQTSMYLCASSEDGSRGKPQHFGDGTRLSIL.

The rearrangement uses TRBV5-4 and TRBJ1-2; D ambiguous. The CDR3 runs to 12 residues. The V gene's germline CDR1 is SGHNT and CDR2 YYREEE (reference sequence). V lost 0 bases, J lost 10 bases, and 10 bases lay in between. CDR3 loop: CASSLESRVYTF. For the CDR3, the DNA is TGTGCCAGCAGCTTGGAATCGCGTGTCTACACCTTC.

Concerning this clonotype: This may stem from a read error, because a much larger clone lies one nucleotide away. The rearrangement joins TRBV7-2 to TRBJ2-7; D ambiguous. CDR3 length equals 12 residues. Trimming removed 10 bases from V and 0 bases from J, with 10 bases in between. Germline V gene sequence: CDR1 SGHTA, CDR2 FQGNSA. CDR3 residues: CAISVTSYEQYF. In DNA, the CDR3 is TGTGCCATCTCGGTTACCTCCTACGAGCAGTACTTC.

The chain carries TRBV2 and TRBJ2-7; TRBD1 is a possible D gene (6 bases). Per the germline V gene, CDR1 is SNHLY and CDR2 is FYNNEI. The CDR3 sequence is 18 residues long. Trimming took off 5 bases at V and 2 bases at J, with 25 bases between the two ends. This CDR3 reads CASSSRDMAPIITYEQYF. The CDR3 nucleotides read TGTGCCAGCAGTTCCCGGGACATGGCGCCGATTATAACCTACGAGCAGTACTTC.

As for this clonotype: Compared with germline, one end of the junction differs, possibly owing to a read error. The chain combines TRBV28 with TRBJ1-5; D gene unclear. Germline CDR1 reads MDHEN; CDR2 reads SYDVKM. The CDR3 contains 16 residues. The DNA of the CDR3 is TGTGCCAGCAGTACGACCGGGTTGGGAGGCAATCATCCCCAGCATTTT. Translating gives CASSTTGLGGNHPQHF.

This clonotype came up a few times. This may be a read error: a much more frequent sequence differs by one nucleotide. V usage is TRBV4-2 and J usage is TRBJ1-4, with unresolved D. V shed 4 bases and J shed 5 bases, with 11 bases lying between them. The CDR3 covers 14 residues. Germline CDR1 and CDR2: LGHNA and YNFKEQ. The CDR3 DNA sequence: TGTGCCAGCAGCCCTGGAAACGAGAATGAAAAACTGTTTTTT. Protein product: CASSPGNENEKLFF.

The V and J genes are TRBV2 and TRBJ2-3, with D maybe TRBD2 (5 bases). CDR1 and CDR2 (germline): SNHLY, FYNNEI. Trimming took 2 bases from V and 5 from J, leaving 11 bases between them. This CDR3 is 14 amino acids long. Here the CDR3 reads CASSETGLRDTQYF. CDR3 nucleotides: TGTGCCAGCAGTGAAACGGGATTAAGAGATACGCAGTATTTT.

As regards this clonotype: A junction end diverges from the germline sequence, so it may reflect a read error. The chain joins TRBV6-2 or TRBV6-3 to TRBJ2-1, with D maybe TRBD2 (6 bases). Germline assignment: CDR1 MNHEY and CDR2 SVGEGT. There are 12 residues in the CDR3. This CDR3 reads CSSTTPETRQFF. CDR3 DNA: TGTTCCAGCACTACCCCCGAGACTAGACAGTTCTTC.

The chain couples TRBV7-9 to TRBJ2-4; D is unclear. Per germline, CDR1 SEHNR and CDR2 FQNEAQ (reference sequence). Trimming removed 1 base at V and 5 bases at J, with 6 bases between. The CDR3 is 13 residues long. The CDR3 sequence is CASSLGAENIQYF. The CDR3 DNA sequence: TGTGCCAGCAGCTTAGGGGCCGAAAACATTCAGTACTTC.

Comments on this clonotype: A much larger clone differs from this one at a single base, so this may be a read error. The chain links TRBV24-1 to TRBJ2-3, with 9 bases lining up with TRBD2. CDR1 KGHDR and CDR2 SFDVKD come from the germline V gene. This CDR3 spans 13 amino acids. Trimming took 9 bases from V and 4 from J; bases not matched to a gene: 4. The chain's CDR3 is CATELAGPDTQYF. For the CDR3, the DNA is TGTGCCACCGAACTAGCGGGCCCAGATACGCAGTATTTT.

In regard to this clonotype: One end of the junction does not line up with germline, which may come from a read error. The genes are TRBV12-5 and TRBJ2-1; possible D gene TRBD2, 5 bases. Per germline, CDR1 LGHNT and CDR2 FRNRAP. There are 15 residues in the CDR3. CDR3 region: CASCLLSGGYNEQFF. For the CDR3, the DNA is TGTGCTAGTTGTTTGTTGAGCGGAGGTTACAATGAGCAGTTCTTC.

The chain recombines TRBV6-1 with TRBJ2-7; no definite D call. Germline assignment: CDR1 MNHNS and CDR2 SASEGT. The CDR3 has 14 amino acids. With 7 bases removed from V and 7 bases from J, the gap between germline ends came to 20 bases. CDR3 region: CASIPPLLGVEQYF. DNA of the CDR3: TGTGCCAGCATCCCCCCACTACTGGGCGTGGAGCAGTACTTC.

This chain connects TRBV28 to TRBJ1-2; maybe TRBD1 (5 bases). Germline values: CDR1 MDHEN, CDR2 SYDVKM. The CDR3 has 13 residues. Trimming took 4 bases from V and 4 from J, leaving 10 bases between them. CDR3: CASSSGPCYGYTF. The CDR3 DNA reads TGTGCCAGCAGTTCGGGACCCTGCTATGGCTACACCTTC.

This clonotype was counted a single time. One junction end disagrees with the germline gene, perhaps due to a read error. V is TRBV6-6 and J is TRBJ1-1; D remains unclear. This CDR3 spans 12 amino acids. Germline V gene data show CDR1 as MNHNY and CDR2 as SVGAGI (reference sequence). CDR3 nucleotide sequence: TGTGCCAGCATCTCCCGTAACACTGAATCTTTCTTT. Its translation is CASISRNTESFF.

The chain joins TRBV30 to TRBJ2-5, with 8 nucleotides matching TRBD1. Germline CDR1 reads GTSNPN; CDR2 reads SVGIG (reference sequence). V shed 0 bases and J 2 bases; nucleotides not matched to a gene: 20. CDR3 length: 20 residues. In nucleotides, the CDR3 is TGTGCCTGGAGTGTACTCTTCTTCACGAAGACAGGGGAATTTCAAGAGACCCAGTACTTC. This translates into CAWSVLFFTKTGEFQETQYF.

As regards this clonotype: A read error may produce the germline difference seen at one junction end. The chain employs TRBV6-2 or TRBV6-3 and TRBJ2-7, with 13 bases aligning to TRBD2. This CDR3 spans 15 amino acids. CDR1 is MNHEY and CDR2 is SVGEGT in the germline V gene. The CDR3 protein is CATSDGTSGAYEQYF. CDR3 DNA sequence: TGTGCCACCAGTGACGGGACTAGCGGGGCCTACGAGCAGTACTTC.

This clonotype is a singleton in its sample. A much larger clone lies one base from this, so it may be a read error. The gene calls are TRBV2 and TRBJ1-5, with TRBD1 matching over 7 bases. The CDR3 loop spans 14 amino acids. V shed 9 bases, J shed 5 bases, and the junction held 10 bases outside the gene matches. Germline-derived CDR1 and CDR2 are SNHLY and FYNNEI. CDR3: CARSFTQGDQPQHF. As DNA, the CDR3 is TGTGCCAGAAGTTTCACTCAGGGGGATCAGCCCCAGCATTTT.

The chain uses TRBV2 and TRBJ2-5, with 8 bases fitting TRBD2. The CDR3 has 14 amino acids. J lost 5 bases, V lost 5 bases, and 7 bases had no gene match. Germline CDR1 and CDR2: SNHLY and FYNNEI. This CDR3 is CASSPGTRTETQYF. CDR3 nucleotides: TGTGCCAGCAGTCCCGGGACTAGGACGGAGACCCAGTACTTC.

Comments on this clonotype: One end of the junction is discordant with germline, which a read error may explain. This chain joins TRBV5-4 and TRBJ1-1, with D maybe TRBD1 (6 bases). This CDR3 spans 14 amino acids. Germline loops: CDR1 SGHNT, CDR2 YYREEE (reference sequence). The CDR3 reads CANSTTGLNTEAFF. CDR3 coding DNA: TGTGCCAACAGCACTACAGGGCTTAACACTGAAGCTTTCTTT. Full variable domain (outside the CDR3, taken from reference TRBV5-4 and TRBJ1-1): ETGVTQSPTHLIKTRGQQVTLRCSSQSGHNTVSWYQQALGQGPQFIFQYYREEENGRGNFPPRFSGLQFPNYSSELNVNALELDDSALYLCANSTTGLNTEAFFGQGTRLTVV.

In regard to this clonotype: This sequence may be a read error, since a much larger clone differs from it by one base. CDR3 in amino acids: CSARAEPGLSLYDQYF. CDR3 in DNA: TGCAGTGCTAGAGCTGAACCGGGACTCTCTTTGTACGATCAGTACTTC. This chain joins TRBV20-1 and TRBJ2-7, with a weak D call TRBD2 (6 bases). This CDR3 is 16 amino acids long. Germline V gene lookup returns CDR1 DFQATT and CDR2 SNEGSKA (reference sequence).